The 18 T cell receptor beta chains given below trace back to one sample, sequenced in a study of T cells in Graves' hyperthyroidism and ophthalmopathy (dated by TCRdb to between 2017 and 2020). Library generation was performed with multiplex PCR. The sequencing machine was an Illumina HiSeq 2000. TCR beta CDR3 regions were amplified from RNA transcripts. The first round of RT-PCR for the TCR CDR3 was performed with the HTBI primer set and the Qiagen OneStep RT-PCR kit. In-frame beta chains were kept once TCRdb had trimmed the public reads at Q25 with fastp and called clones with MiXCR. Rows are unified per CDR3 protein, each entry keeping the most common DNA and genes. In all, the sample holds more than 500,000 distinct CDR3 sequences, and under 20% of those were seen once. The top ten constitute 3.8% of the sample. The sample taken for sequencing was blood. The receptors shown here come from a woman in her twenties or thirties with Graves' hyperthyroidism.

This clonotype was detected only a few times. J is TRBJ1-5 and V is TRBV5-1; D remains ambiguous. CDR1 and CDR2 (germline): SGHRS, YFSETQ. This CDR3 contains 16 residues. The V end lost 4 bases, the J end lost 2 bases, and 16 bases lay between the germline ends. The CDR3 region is CASSLDGTPGNQPQHF. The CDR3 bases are TGCGCCAGCAGCCTCGACGGCACCCCGGGCAATCAGCCCCAGCATTTT. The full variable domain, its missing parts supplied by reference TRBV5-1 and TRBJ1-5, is KAGVTQTPRYLIKTRGQQVTLSCSPISGHRSVSWYQQTPGQGLQFLFEYFSETQRNKGNFPGRFSGRQFSNSRSEMNVSTLELGDSALYLCASSLDGTPGNQPQHFGDGTRLSIL.

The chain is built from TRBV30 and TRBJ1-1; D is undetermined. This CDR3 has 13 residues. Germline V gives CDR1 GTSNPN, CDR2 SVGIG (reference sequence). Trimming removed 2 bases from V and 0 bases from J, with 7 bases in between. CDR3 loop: CAWSLSMNTEAFF. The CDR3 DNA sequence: TGTGCCTGGAGTCTTTCAATGAACACTGAAGCTTTCTTT.

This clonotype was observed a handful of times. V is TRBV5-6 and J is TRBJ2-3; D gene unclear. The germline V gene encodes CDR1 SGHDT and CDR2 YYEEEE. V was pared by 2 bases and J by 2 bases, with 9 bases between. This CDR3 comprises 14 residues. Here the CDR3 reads CASSFWPSTDTQYF. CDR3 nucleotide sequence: TGTGCCAGCAGCTTCTGGCCTTCCACAGATACGCAGTATTTT. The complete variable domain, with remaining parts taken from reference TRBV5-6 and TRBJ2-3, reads DAGVTQSPTHLIKTRGQQVTLRCSPKSGHDTVSWYQQALGQGPQFIFQYYEEEERQRGNFPDRFSGHQFPNYSSELNVNALLLGDSALYLCASSFWPSTDTQYFGPGTRLTVL.

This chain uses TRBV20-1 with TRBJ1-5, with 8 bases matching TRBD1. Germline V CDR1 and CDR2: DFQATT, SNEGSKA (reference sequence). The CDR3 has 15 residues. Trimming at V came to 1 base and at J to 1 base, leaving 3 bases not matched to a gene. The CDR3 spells CSARVGQGSNQPQHF. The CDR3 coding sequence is TGCAGTGCTAGAGTAGGACAGGGAAGCAATCAGCCCCAGCATTTT.

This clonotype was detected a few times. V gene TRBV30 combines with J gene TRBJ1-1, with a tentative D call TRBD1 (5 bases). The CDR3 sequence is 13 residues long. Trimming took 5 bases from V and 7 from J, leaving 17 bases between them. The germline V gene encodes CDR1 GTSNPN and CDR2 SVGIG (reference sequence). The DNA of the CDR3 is TGTGCCTGGGTAAGGGATCAGCAGGGTGAAGCTTTCTTT. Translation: CAWVRDQQGEAFF.

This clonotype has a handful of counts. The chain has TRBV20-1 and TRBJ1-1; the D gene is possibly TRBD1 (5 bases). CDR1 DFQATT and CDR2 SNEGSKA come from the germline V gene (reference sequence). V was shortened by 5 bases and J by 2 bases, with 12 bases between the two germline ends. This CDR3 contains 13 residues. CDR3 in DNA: TGCAGTGCTGCGGGGGACGGTAACACTGAAGCTTTCTTT. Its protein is CSAAGDGNTEAFF.

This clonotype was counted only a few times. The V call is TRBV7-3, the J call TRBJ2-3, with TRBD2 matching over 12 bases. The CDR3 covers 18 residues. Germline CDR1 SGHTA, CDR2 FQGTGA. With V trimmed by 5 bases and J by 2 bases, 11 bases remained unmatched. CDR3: CASSILAGGVRDTDTQYF. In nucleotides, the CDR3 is TGTGCCAGCAGCATTCTAGCGGGAGGGGTTCGCGACACAGATACGCAGTATTTT.

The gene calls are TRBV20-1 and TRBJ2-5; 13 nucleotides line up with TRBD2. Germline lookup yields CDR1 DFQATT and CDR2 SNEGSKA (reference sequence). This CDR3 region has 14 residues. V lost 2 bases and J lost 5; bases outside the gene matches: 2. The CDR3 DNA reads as TGCAGTGCTAGACGGACTAGCGGGAGTGAGACCCAGTACTTC. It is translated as CSARRTSGSETQYF.

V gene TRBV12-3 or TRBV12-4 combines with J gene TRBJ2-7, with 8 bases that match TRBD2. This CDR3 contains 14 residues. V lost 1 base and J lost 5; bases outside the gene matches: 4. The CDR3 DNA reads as TGTGCCAGCAGTTTAGGCGGGAGGAAGAACGAGCAGTACTTC. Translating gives CASSLGGRKNEQYF.

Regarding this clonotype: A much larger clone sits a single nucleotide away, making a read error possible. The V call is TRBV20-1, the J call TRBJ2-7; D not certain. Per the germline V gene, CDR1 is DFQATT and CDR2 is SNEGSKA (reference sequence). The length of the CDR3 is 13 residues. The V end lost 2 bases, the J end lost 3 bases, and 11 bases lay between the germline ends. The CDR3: CSARTVGNYEQYF. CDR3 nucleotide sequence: TGCAGTGCTAGAACCGTAGGGAACTACGAGCAGTACTTC.

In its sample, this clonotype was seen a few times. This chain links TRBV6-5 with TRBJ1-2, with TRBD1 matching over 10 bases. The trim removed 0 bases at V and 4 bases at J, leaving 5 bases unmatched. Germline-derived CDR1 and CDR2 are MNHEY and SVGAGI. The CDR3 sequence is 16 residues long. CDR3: CASSYSGGQGSYGYTF. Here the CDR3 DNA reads TGTGCCAGCAGTTACTCGGGGGGACAGGGGTCCTATGGCTACACCTTC.

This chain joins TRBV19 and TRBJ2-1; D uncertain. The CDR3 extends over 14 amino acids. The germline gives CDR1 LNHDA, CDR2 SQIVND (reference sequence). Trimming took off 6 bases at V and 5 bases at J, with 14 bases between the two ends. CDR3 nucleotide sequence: TGTGCCAGTAGACTGGGGTACAGAGACAATGAGCAGTTCTTC. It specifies CASRLGYRDNEQFF.

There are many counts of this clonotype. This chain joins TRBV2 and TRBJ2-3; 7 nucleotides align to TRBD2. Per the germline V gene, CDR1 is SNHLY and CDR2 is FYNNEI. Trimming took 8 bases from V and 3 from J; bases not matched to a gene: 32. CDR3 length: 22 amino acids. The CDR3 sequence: CASRPFLSRRGGQRIGTDTQYF. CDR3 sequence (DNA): TGTGCCAGCCGGCCCTTCCTTTCGAGGAGGGGAGGGCAACGTATAGGGACAGATACGCAGTATTTT.

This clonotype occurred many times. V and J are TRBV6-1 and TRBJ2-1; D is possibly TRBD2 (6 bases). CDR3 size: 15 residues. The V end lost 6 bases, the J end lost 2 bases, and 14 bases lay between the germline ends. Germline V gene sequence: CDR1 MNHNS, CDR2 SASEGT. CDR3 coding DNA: TGTGCCAGCAGCTTTAGCGGAGCGACCTACAATGAGCAGTTCTTC. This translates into CASSFSGATYNEQFF.

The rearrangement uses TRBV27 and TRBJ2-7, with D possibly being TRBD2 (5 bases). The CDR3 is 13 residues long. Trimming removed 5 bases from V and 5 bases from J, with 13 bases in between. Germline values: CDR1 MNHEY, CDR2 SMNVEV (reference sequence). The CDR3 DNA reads TGTGCCAGCAGTCCCACTAGGGCGGACGAGCAGTACTTC. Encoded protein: CASSPTRADEQYF.

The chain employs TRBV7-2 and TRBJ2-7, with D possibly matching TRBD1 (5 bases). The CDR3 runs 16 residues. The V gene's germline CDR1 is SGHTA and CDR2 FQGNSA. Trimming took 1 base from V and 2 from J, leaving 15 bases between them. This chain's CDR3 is CASSLGSEVGPYEQYF. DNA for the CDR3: TGTGCCAGCAGCTTAGGGAGCGAGGTGGGGCCCTACGAGCAGTACTTC. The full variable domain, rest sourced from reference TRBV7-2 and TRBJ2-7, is GAGVSQSPSNKVTEKGKDVELRCDPISGHTALYWYRQSLGQGLEFLIYFQGNSAPDKSGLPSDRFSAERTGGSVSTLTIQRTQQEDSAVYLCASSLGSEVGPYEQYFGPGTRLTVT.

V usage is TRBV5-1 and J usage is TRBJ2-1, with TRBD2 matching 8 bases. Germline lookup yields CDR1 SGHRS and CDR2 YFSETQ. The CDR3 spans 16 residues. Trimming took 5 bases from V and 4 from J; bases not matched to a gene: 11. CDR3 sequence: CASSLGTSLVYNEQFF. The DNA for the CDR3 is TGCGCCAGCAGTCTCGGGACTAGTCTCGTTTACAATGAGCAGTTCTTC. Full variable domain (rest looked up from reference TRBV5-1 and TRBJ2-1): KAGVTQTPRYLIKTRGQQVTLSCSPISGHRSVSWYQQTPGQGLQFLFEYFSETQRNKGNFPGRFSGRQFSNSRSEMNVSTLELGDSALYLCASSLGTSLVYNEQFFGPGTRLTVL.

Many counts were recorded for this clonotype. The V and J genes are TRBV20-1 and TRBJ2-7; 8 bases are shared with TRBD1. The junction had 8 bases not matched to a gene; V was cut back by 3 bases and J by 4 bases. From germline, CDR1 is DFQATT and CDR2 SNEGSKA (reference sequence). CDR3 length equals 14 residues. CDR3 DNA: TGCAGTGCTAGTCAGAGGACAGGGCAATACGAGCAGTACTTC. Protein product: CSASQRTGQYEQYF.